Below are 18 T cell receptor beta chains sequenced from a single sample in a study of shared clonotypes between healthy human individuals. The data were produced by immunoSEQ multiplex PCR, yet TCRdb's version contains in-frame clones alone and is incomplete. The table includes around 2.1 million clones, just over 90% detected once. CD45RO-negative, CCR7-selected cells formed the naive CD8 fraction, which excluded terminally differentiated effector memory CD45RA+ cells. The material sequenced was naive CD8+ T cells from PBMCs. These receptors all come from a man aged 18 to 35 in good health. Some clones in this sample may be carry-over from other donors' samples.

The CDR3 here is CASSFGVGGLYEQYF. CDR3 coding DNA: TGTGCCAGCAGCTTCGGGGTCGGCGGCCTCTACGAGCAGTACTTC. The chain links TRBV11-2 to TRBJ2-7; the D gene is possibly TRBD2 (5 bases). V was shortened by 3 bases and J by 3 bases, with 15 bases between the two germline ends. The CDR3 sequence is 15 residues long. The V gene's germline CDR1 is SGHAT and CDR2 FQNNGV.

CDR3 region: CASRDSQETQYF. The CDR3 DNA follows: TGTGCCAGCAGGGACAGCCAAGAGACCCAGTACTTC. The V call is TRBV7-9, the J call TRBJ2-5, with D possibly being TRBD1 (6 bases). V shed 6 bases and J shed 1 base, with 6 bases lying between them. The CDR3 is 12 residues long. CDR1 is SEHNR, CDR2 FQNEAQ, per germline (reference sequence).

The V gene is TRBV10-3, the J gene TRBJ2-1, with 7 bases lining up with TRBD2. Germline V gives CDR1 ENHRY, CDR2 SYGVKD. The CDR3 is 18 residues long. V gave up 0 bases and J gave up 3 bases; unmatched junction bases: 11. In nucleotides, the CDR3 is TGTGCCATCAGTGAGTCAGTGGGGGAGGGAAACTTCTACAATGAGCAGTTCTTC. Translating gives CAISESVGEGNFYNEQFF.

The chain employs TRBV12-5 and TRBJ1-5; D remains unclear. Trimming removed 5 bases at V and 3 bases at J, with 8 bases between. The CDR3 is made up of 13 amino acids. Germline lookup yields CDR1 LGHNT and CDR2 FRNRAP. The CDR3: CASGADLNQPQHF. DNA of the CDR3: TGTGCTAGTGGTGCTGACCTCAATCAGCCCCAGCATTTT.

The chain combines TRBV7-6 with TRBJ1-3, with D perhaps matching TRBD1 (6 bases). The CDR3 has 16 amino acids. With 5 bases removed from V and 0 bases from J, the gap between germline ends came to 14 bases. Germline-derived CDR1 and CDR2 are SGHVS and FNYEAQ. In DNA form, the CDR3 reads TGTGCCAGCAGCCCCCGGGACACCTTCTCTGGAAACACCATATATTTT. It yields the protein CASSPRDTFSGNTIYF.

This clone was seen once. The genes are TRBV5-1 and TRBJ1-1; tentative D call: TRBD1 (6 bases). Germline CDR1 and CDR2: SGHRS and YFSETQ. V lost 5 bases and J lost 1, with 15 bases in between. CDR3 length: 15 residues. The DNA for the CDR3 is TGCGCCAGCAGAAACCCGACAGGAGAGAACACTGAAGCTTTCTTT. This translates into CASRNPTGENTEAFF.

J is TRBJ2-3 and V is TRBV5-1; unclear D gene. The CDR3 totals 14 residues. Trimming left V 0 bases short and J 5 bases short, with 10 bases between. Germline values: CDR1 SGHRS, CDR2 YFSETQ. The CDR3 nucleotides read TGCGCCAGCAGCTTGGGTAAGGGCATAGATACGCAGTATTTT. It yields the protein CASSLGKGIDTQYF.

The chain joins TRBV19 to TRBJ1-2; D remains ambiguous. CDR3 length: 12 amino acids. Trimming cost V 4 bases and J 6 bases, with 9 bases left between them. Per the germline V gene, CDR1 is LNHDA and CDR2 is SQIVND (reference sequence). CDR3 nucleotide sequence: TGTGCCAGTAGTACTCATATGAATGGCTACACCTTC. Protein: CASSTHMNGYTF.

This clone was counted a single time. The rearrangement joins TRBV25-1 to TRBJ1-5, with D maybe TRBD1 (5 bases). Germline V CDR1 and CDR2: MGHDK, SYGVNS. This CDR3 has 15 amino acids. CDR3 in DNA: TGTCCCTCTGGGGACCCCGGTGGTGTCAATCAGCCCCAGCATTTT. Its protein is CPSGDPGGVNQPQHF.

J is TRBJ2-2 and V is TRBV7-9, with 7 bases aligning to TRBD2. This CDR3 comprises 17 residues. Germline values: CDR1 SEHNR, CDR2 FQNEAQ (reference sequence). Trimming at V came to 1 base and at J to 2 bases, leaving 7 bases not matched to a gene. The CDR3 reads CASSLETLADNTGELFF. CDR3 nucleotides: TGTGCCAGCAGCTTAGAAACGCTAGCGGATAACACCGGGGAGCTGTTTTTT.

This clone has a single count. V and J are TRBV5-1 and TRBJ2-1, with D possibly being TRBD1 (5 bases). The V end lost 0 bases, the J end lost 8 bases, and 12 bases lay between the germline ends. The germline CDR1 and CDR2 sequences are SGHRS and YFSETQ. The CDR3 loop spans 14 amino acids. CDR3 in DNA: TGCGCCAGCAGCTTGGGCTCTGGACAATATGAGCAGTTCTTC. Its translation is CASSLGSGQYEQFF.

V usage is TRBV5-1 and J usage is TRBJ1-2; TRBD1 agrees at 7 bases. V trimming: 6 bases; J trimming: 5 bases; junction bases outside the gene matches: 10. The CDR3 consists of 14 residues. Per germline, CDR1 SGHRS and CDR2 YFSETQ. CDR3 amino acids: CASTLAGQAYGYTF. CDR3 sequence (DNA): TGCGCCAGCACCCTTGCCGGACAGGCATATGGCTACACCTTC. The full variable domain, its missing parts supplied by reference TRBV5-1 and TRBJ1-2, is KAGVTQTPRYLIKTRGQQVTLSCSPISGHRSVSWYQQTPGQGLQFLFEYFSETQRNKGNFPGRFSGRQFSNSRSEMNVSTLELGDSALYLCASTLAGQAYGYTFGSGTRLTVV.

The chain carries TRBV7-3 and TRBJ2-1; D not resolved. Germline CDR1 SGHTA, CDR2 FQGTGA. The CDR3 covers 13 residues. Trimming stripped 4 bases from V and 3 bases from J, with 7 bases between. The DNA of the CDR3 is TGTGCCAGCAGCTCTGAGGTCTACAATGAGCAGTTCTTC. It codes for CASSSEVYNEQFF.

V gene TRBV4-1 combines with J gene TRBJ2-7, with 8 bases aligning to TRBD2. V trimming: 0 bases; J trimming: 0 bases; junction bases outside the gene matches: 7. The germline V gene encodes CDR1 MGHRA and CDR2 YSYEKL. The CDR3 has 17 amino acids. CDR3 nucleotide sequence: TGCGCCAGCAGCCAAGAGGCGGGGACTAGGAGCTCCTACGAGCAGTACTTC. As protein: CASSQEAGTRSSYEQYF.

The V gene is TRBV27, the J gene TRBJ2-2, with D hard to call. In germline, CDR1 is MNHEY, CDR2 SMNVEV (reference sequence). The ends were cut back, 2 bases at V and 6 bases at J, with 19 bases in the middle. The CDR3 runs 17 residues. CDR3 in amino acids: CASSLNSFVLWAGELFF. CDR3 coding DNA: TGTGCCAGCAGTTTAAACAGTTTCGTCTTGTGGGCCGGGGAGCTGTTTTTT.

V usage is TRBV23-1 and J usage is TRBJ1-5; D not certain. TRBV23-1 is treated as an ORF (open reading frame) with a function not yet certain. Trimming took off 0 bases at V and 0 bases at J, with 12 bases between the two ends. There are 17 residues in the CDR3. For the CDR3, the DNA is TGCGCCAGCAGTCAATCGTCTGCCAGCGATAGCAATCAGCCCCAGCATTTT. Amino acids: CASSQSSASDSNQPQHF.

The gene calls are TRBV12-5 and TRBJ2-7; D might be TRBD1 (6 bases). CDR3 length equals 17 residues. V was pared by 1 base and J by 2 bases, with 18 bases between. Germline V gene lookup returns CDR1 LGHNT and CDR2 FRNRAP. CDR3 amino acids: CASGLARAGDKTYEQYF. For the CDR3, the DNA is TGTGCTAGTGGTTTGGCAAGGGCCGGGGACAAGACCTACGAGCAGTACTTC.

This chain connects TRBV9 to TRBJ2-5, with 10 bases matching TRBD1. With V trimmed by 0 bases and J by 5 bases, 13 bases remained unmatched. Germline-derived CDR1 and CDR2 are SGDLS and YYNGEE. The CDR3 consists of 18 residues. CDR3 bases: TGTGCCAGCAGCGTAGATTCTAACGTCCGGGACAGGGGTGAGACCCAGTACTTC. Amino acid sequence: CASSVDSNVRDRGETQYF.